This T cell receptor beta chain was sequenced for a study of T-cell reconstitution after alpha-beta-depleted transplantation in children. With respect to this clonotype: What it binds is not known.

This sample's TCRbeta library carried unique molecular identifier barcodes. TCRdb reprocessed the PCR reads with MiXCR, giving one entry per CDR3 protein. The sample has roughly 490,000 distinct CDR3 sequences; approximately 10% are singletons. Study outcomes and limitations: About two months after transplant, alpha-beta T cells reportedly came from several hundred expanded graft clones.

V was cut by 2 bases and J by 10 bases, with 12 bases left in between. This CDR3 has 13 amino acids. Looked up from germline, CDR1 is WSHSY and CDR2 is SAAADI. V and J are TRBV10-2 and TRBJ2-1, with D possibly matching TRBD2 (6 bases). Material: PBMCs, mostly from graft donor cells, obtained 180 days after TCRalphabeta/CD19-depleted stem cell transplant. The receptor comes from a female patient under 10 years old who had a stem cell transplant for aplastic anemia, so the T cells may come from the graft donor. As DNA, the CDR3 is TGCGCCAGCAGTGAGATTACTCTAGCGGAGCAGTTCTTC. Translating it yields CASSEITLAEQFF.